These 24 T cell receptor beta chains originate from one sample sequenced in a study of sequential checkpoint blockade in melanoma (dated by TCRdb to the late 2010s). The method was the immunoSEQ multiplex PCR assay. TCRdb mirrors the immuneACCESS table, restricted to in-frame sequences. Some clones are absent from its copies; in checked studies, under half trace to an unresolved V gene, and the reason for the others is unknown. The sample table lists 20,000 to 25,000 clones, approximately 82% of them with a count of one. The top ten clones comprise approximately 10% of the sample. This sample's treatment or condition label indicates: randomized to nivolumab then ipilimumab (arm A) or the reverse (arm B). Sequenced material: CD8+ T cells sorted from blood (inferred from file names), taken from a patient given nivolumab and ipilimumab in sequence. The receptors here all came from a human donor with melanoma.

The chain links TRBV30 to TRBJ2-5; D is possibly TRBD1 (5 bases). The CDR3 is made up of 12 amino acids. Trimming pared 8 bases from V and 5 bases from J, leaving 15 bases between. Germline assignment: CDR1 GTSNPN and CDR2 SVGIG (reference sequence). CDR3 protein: CARTDTLETQYF. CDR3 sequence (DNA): TGTGCCCGCACGGACACCTTGGAGACCCAGTACTTC.

The CDR3 sequence is CSVDGGEANEKLFF. CDR3 DNA sequence: TGCAGCGTTGACGGGGGGGAGGCTAATGAAAAACTGTTTTTT. The rearrangement joins TRBV29-1 to TRBJ1-4; maybe TRBD1 (5 bases). The CDR3 totals 14 residues. Trimming took 3 bases from V and 3 from J, leaving 11 bases between them. The germline V gene has CDR1 SQVTM and CDR2 ANQGSEA. Using reference TRBV29-1 and TRBJ1-4 for the parts outside the CDR3, the full variable domain is SAVISQKPSRDICQRGTSLTIQCQVDSQVTMMFWYRQQPGQSLTLIATANQGSEATYESGFVIDKFPISRPNLTFSTLTVSNMSPEDSSIYLCSVDGGEANEKLFFGSGTQLSVL.

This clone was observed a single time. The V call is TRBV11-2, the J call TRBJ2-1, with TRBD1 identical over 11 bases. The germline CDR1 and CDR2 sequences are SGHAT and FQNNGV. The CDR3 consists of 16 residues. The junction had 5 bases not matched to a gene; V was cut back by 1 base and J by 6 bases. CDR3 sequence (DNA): TGTGCCAGCAGCTTAGGGGGACAGGGGGTAGGCAATGAGCAGTTCTTC. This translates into CASSLGGQGVGNEQFF. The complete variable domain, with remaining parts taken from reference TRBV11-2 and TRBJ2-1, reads EAGVAQSPRYKIIEKRQSVAFWCNPISGHATLYWYQQILGQGPKLLIQFQNNGVVDDSQLPKDRFSAERLKGVDSTLKIQPAKLEDSAVYLCASSLGGQGVGNEQFFGPGTRLTVL.

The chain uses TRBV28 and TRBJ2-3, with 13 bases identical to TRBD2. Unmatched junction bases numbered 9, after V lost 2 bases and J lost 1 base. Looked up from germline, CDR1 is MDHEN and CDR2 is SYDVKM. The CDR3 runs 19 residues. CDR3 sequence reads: CASSLRGLAGVYGTDTQYF. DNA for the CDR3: TGTGCCAGCAGTTTACGAGGACTAGCGGGAGTTTATGGCACAGATACGCAGTATTTT.

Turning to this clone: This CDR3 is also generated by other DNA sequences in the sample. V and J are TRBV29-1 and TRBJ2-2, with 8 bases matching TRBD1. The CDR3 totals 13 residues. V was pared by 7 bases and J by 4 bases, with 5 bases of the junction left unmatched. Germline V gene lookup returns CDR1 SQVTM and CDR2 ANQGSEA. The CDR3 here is CSAGTGGTGELFF. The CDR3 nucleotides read TGCAGCGCTGGGACAGGTGGCACCGGGGAGCTGTTTTTT.

CDR3 nucleotide sequence: TGCGCCAGCAGCTTGCGGGGCGGGAGTGTTGAGCAGTTCTTC. Its protein is CASSLRGGSVEQFF. The chain links TRBV5-1 to TRBJ2-1, with TRBD2 matching 7 bases. Trimming cost V 1 base and J 9 bases; bases outside gene matches: 7. Germline CDR1 SGHRS, CDR2 YFSETQ. The CDR3 runs to 14 residues.

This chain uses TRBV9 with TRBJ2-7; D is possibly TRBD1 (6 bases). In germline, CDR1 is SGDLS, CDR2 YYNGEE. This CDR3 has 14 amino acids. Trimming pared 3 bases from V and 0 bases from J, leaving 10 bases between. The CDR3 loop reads CASSATGYSYEQYF. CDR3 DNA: TGTGCCAGCAGCGCGACAGGCTACTCCTACGAGCAGTACTTC. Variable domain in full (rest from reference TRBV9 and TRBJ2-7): DSGVTQTPKHLITATGQRVTLRCSPRSGDLSVYWYQQSLDQGLQFLIQYYNGEERAKGNILERFSAQQFPDLHSELNLSSLELGDSALYFCASSATGYSYEQYFGPGTRLTVT.

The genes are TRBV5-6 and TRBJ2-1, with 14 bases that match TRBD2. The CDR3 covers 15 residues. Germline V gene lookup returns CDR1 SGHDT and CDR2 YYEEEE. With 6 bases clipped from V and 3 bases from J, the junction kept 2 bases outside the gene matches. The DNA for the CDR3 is TGTGCCAGCAAGGGGACTAGCGGGAGCTACAATGAGCAGTTCTTC. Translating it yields CASKGTSGSYNEQFF.

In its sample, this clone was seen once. The CDR3 region is CASSAGTQNTGELFF. The CDR3 nucleotides read TGCGCCAGCAGCGCCGGGACACAGAACACCGGGGAGCTGTTTTTT. The chain carries TRBV5-1 and TRBJ2-2; D perhaps matches TRBD1 (6 bases). Germline loops: CDR1 SGHRS, CDR2 YFSETQ. CDR3 length equals 15 residues. Trimming stripped 4 bases from V and 1 base from J, with 11 bases between.

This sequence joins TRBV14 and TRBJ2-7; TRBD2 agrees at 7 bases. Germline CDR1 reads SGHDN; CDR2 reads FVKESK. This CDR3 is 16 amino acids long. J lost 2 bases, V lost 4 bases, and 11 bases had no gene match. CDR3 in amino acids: CASSPRAGTRTYEQYF. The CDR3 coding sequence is TGTGCCAGCAGCCCCCGAGCGGGGACCCGAACCTACGAGCAGTACTTC.

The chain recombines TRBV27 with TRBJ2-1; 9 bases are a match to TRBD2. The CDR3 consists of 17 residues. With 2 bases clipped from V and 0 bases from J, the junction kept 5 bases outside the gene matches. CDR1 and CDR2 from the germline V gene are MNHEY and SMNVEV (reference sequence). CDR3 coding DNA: TGTGCCAGCAGTTTACTAGCGGGATCGGGCTCCTACAATGAGCAGTTCTTC. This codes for CASSLLAGSGSYNEQFF.

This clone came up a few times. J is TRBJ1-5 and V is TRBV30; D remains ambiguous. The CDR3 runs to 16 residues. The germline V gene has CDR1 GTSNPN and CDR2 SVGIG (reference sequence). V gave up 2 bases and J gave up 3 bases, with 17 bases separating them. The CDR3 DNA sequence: TGTGCCTGGAGTACGGAAGAGGGCACGCTCAATCAGCCCCAGCATTTT. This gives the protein CAWSTEEGTLNQPQHF.

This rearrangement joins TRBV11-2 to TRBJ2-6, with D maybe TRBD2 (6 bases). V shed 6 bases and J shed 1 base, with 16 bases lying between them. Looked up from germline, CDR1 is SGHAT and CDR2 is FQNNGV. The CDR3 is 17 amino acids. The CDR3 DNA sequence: TGTGCCAGCAGTACTACGCGGGGTCGGTCTGGGGCCAACGTCCTGACTTTC. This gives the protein CASSTTRGRSGANVLTF. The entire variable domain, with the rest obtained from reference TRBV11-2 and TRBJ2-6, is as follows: EAGVAQSPRYKIIEKRQSVAFWCNPISGHATLYWYQQILGQGPKLLIQFQNNGVVDDSQLPKDRFSAERLKGVDSTLKIQPAKLEDSAVYLCASSTTRGRSGANVLTFGAGSRLTVL.

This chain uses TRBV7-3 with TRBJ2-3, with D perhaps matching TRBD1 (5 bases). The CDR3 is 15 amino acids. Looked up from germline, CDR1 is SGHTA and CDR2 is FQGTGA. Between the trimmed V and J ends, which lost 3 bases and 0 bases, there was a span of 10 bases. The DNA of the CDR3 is TGTGCCAGCAGCTTCCAGGGTACTAGCACAGATACGCAGTATTTT. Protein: CASSFQGTSTDTQYF. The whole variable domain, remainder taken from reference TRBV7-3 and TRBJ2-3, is GAGVSQTPSNKVTEKGKYVELRCDPISGHTALYWYRQSLGQGPEFLIYFQGTGAADDSGLPNDRFFAVRPEGSVSTLKIQRTERGDSAVYLCASSFQGTSTDTQYFGPGTRLTVL.

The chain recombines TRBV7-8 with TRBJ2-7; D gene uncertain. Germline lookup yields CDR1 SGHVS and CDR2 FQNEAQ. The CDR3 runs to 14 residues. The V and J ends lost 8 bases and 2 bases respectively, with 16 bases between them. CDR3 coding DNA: TGTGCCAGCGAATCTAAGGAGACCGCCTACGAGCAGTACTTC. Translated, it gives CASESKETAYEQYF.

CDR3 sequence reads: CASTLGLAGGNEQFF. The CDR3 region has the DNA TGTGCCAGCACCCTGGGACTAGCGGGAGGAAATGAGCAGTTCTTC. This sequence joins TRBV5-6 and TRBJ2-1, with 15 bases that match TRBD2. V lost 6 bases and J lost 7; bases outside the gene matches: 5. The CDR3 runs 15 residues. The germline V gene encodes CDR1 SGHDT and CDR2 YYEEEE.

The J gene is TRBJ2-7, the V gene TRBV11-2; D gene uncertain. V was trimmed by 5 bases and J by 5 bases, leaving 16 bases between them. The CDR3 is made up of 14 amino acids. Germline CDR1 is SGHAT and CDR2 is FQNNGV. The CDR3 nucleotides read TGTGCCAGCAGCGCTCTGTTGGGCTTCCACGAGCAGTACTTC. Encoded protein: CASSALLGFHEQYF.

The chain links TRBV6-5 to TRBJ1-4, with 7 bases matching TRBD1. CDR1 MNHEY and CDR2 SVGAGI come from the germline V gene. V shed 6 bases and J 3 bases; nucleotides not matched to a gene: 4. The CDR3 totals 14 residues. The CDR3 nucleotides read TGTGCCAGCAGCAGACAGGGAGCTAATGAAAAACTGTTTTTT. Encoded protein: CASSRQGANEKLFF.

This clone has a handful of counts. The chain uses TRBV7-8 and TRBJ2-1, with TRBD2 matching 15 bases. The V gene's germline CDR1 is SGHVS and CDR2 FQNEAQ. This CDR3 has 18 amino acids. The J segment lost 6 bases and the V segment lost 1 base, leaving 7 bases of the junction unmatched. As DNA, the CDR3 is TGTGCCAGCAGCTTAGAGTGGACTAGCGGGAGGGGAACCAATGAGCAGTTCTTC. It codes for CASSLEWTSGRGTNEQFF.

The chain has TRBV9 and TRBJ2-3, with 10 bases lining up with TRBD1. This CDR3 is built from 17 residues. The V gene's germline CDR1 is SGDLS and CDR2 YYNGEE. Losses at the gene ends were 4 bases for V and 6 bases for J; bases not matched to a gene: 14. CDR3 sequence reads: CASSKSGTGAPMDTQYF. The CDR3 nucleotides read TGTGCCAGCAGCAAGTCCGGGACAGGGGCCCCAATGGATACGCAGTATTTT.

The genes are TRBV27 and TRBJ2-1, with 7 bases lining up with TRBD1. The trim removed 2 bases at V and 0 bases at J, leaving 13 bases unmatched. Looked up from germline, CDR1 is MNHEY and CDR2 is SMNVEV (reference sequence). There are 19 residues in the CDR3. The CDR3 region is CASSLRRQGESSSYNEQFF. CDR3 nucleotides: TGTGCCAGCAGTTTAAGGAGACAGGGAGAGAGTAGCTCCTACAATGAGCAGTTCTTC.

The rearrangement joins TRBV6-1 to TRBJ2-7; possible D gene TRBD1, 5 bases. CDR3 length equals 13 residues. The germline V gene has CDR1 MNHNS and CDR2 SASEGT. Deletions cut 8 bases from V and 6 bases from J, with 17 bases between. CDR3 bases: TGTGCCAGCCCTGCAGGGTACTTCACCGAGCAGTACTTC. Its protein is CASPAGYFTEQYF.

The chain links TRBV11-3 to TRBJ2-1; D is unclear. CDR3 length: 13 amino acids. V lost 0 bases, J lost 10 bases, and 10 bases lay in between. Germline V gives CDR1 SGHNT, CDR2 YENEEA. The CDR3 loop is CASSLDPRREQFF. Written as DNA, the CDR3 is TGTGCCAGCAGCTTAGACCCCCGGCGGGAGCAGTTCTTC.

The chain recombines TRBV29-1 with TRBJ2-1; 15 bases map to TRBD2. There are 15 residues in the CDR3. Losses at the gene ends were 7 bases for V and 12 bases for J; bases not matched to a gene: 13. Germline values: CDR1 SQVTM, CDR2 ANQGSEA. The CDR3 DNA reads TGCAGCGCCCAACCCCCGGGACTAGCGGGAGGTGTGCAGTTCTTC. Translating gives CSAQPPGLAGGVQFF.